A selection of T cell receptor beta chains follows, all from one sample in a study of shared clonotypes between healthy human individuals. Using immunoSEQ multiplex PCR, the repertoire was profiled, and TCRdb retains in-frame clones only, with some absent. The table includes some 1,100,000 clones, around 78% detected once. Sequenced sample: memory CD4+ T cells from PBMCs. These receptors all stem from a man aged 18 to 29 in good health. Some clones in this sample may be carry-over from other donors' samples. The CDR3 runs from the conserved cysteine through the conserved F or W. Fields, in order: clone size, V gene, D gene, J gene, CDR3 protein, CDR3 DNA. D genes are given only for firm matches. The size entry is marked missing in some rows and otherwise reads once, few, many or a size class.

size: many; V: TRBV27; D: TRBD2; J: TRBJ2-7; CDR3: CASRTGLAYEQYF; DNA: TGTGCCAGCAGAACGGGACTAGCTTACGAGCAGTACTTC
size: NA; V: TRBV28; D: NA; J: TRBJ2-3; CDR3: CASSLFGGLTDTQYF; DNA: TGTGCCAGCAGTTTGTTTGGGGGTCTCACAGATACGCAGTATTTT
size: NA; V: TRBV29-1; D: TRBD2; J: TRBJ2-3; CDR3: CSVGEREGTTQYF; DNA: TGCAGCGTTGGGGAGCGGGAGGGGACAACGCAGTATTTT
size: NA; V: TRBV28; D: NA; J: TRBJ2-6; CDR3: CASSLWRDSGANVLTF; DNA: TGTGCCAGCAGTTTATGGAGGGACTCTGGGGCCAACGTCCTGACTTTC
size: NA; V: TRBV7-9; D: TRBD1; J: TRBJ1-4; CDR3: CASSLMGQGAVKLFF; DNA: TGTGCCAGCAGCTTAATGGGACAGGGGGCAGTAAAACTGTTTTTT
size: NA; V: TRBV6-5; D: NA; J: TRBJ1-1; CDR3: CASSWTVNTEAFF; DNA: TGTGCCAGCAGTTGGACAGTGAACACTGAAGCTTTCTTT
size: NA; V: TRBV7-2; D: NA; J: TRBJ1-1; CDR3: CASSLDRGNTEAFF; DNA: TGTGCCAGCAGCTTAGACCGGGGCAACACTGAAGCTTTCTTT
size: NA; V: TRBV2; D: NA; J: TRBJ2-5; CDR3: CASSRETQYF; DNA: TGTGCCAGCAGTCGTGAGACCCAGTACTTC
size: NA; V: TRBV11-2; D: TRBD1; J: TRBJ1-3; CDR3: CASSSSTGSGNTIYF; DNA: TGTGCCAGCAGCTCCTCGACAGGGTCTGGAAACACCATATATTTT
size: NA; V: TRBV6-1; D: TRBD1; J: TRBJ2-7; CDR3: CASRGTGGYEQYF; DNA: TGTGCCAGCAGGGGGACAGGGGGCTACGAGCAGTACTTC
size: NA; V: TRBV27; D: TRBD2; J: TRBJ2-7; CDR3: CASSKRDRGVSYEQYF; DNA: TGTGCCAGCAGCAAACGGGACCGGGGGGTTTCCTACGAGCAGTACTTC
size: few; V: TRBV5-4; D: NA; J: TRBJ1-1; CDR3: CASSLGGPRSGTEAFF; DNA: TGTGCCAGCAGCTTGGGTGGCCCCAGGAGTGGCACTGAAGCTTTCTTT
size: NA; V: TRBV2; D: NA; J: TRBJ2-4; CDR3: CASSEAKGAKNIQYF; DNA: TGTGCCAGCAGTGAAGCTAAGGGAGCCAAAAACATTCAGTACTTC
size: NA; V: TRBV18; D: NA; J: TRBJ2-5; CDR3: CASSPPAASYQETQYF; DNA: TGTGCCAGCTCACCACCGGCTGCTTCGTACCAAGAGACCCAGTACTTC
size: NA; V: TRBV7-2; D: TRBD2; J: TRBJ2-2; CDR3: CASSLVGPAGGNTGELFF; DNA: TGTGCCAGCAGCTTAGTGGGCCCGGCGGGAGGGAACACCGGGGAGCTGTTTTTT